These T cell receptor beta chains were read from a single sample in a study of blood T cell repertoires in COVID-19. Clones were sequenced by immunoSEQ multiplex PCR, and TCRdb holds only the in-frame ones, with some missing. The sample consists of some 210,000 clones, roughly 90% of them appearing once. The sample was peripheral blood. The receptor set was obtained from a man between 60 and 75 years old who had recovered from COVID-19. Both conserved end residues are part of each CDR3. Each record gives: CDR3 protein, CDR3 DNA, J gene, clone size, V gene, D gene. D genes are given only for firm matches. Not every row has a clone size; where given, it reads once, few, many or a size class.

CDR3aa: CASSPGTGGRYNEQFF; CDR3nt: TGCGCCAGCAGCCCAGGGACAGGGGGTCGGTACAATGAGCAGTTCTTC; j_gene: TRBJ2-1; abundance: NA; v_gene: TRBV5-1; d_gene: TRBD1
CDR3aa: CASSLYRSGGRGTGELFF; CDR3nt: TGTGCCAGCAGTTTATACCGGAGCGGGGGACGAGGTACCGGGGAGCTGTTTTTT; j_gene: TRBJ2-2; abundance: NA; v_gene: TRBV28; d_gene: TRBD2
CDR3aa: CASSGQRNQPQHF; CDR3nt: TGTGCCAGTAGTGGACAGCGCAATCAGCCCCAGCATTTT; j_gene: TRBJ1-5; abundance: NA; v_gene: TRBV19; d_gene: NA
CDR3aa: CASSQSIRGGVNTEAFF; CDR3nt: TGCGCCAGCAGTCAGTCTATAAGGGGAGGGGTGAACACTGAAGCTTTCTTT; j_gene: TRBJ1-1; abundance: NA; v_gene: TRBV23-1; d_gene: NA
CDR3aa: CASSFSTGGGNTIYF; CDR3nt: TGTGCCAGCAGTTTTTCGACAGGTGGTGGAAACACCATATATTTT; j_gene: TRBJ1-3; abundance: NA; v_gene: TRBV27; d_gene: NA
CDR3aa: CASTKREEDTQYF; CDR3nt: TGTGCCAGCACCAAGCGGGAAGAGGATACGCAGTATTTT; j_gene: TRBJ2-3; abundance: NA; v_gene: TRBV4-2; d_gene: TRBD2
CDR3aa: CASSNIRGAGEKLFF; CDR3nt: TGTGCCAGCAGTAACATTCGGGGGGCAGGAGAAAAACTGTTTTTT; j_gene: TRBJ1-4; abundance: NA; v_gene: TRBV6-6; d_gene: NA
CDR3aa: CAWSGGAGGYEQYF; CDR3nt: TGTGCCTGGAGTGGGGGAGCAGGGGGATACGAGCAGTACTTC; j_gene: TRBJ2-7; abundance: once; v_gene: TRBV30; d_gene: TRBD1
CDR3aa: CASSQDIAGGVLGYTF; CDR3nt: TGTGCCAGCAGCCAAGATATTGCGGGGGGCGTTTTAGGCTACACCTTC; j_gene: TRBJ1-2; abundance: NA; v_gene: TRBV3-1/TRBV3-2; d_gene: NA
CDR3aa: CASSQDPPLAGGQETQYF; CDR3nt: TGCGCCAGCAGCCAAGATCCCCCACTAGCGGGAGGGCAAGAGACCCAGTACTTC; j_gene: TRBJ2-5; abundance: NA; v_gene: TRBV4-3; d_gene: TRBD2
CDR3aa: CASSAWGQGSTDTQYF; CDR3nt: TGTGCCAGCAGTGCCTGGGGACAGGGGAGCACAGATACGCAGTATTTT; j_gene: TRBJ2-3; abundance: NA; v_gene: TRBV6-4; d_gene: TRBD1
CDR3aa: CASSFTGASNEKLFF; CDR3nt: TGTGCCAGCAGCTTTACAGGGGCTAGTAATGAAAAACTGTTTTTT; j_gene: TRBJ1-4; abundance: NA; v_gene: TRBV7-6; d_gene: TRBD1
CDR3aa: CASIKLLAENYEQYF; CDR3nt: TGTGCCAGTATAAAATTACTAGCGGAGAACTACGAGCAGTACTTC; j_gene: TRBJ2-7; abundance: NA; v_gene: TRBV19; d_gene: TRBD2
CDR3aa: CASSTGLTSYNEQFF; CDR3nt: TGTGCCAGCAGTACGGGACTAACCTCCTACAATGAGCAGTTCTTC; j_gene: TRBJ2-1; abundance: NA; v_gene: TRBV2; d_gene: TRBD2
CDR3aa: CSVEPQGSSGNTIYF; CDR3nt: TGCAGCGTTGAGCCTCAGGGGAGCTCTGGAAACACCATATATTTT; j_gene: TRBJ1-3; abundance: NA; v_gene: TRBV29-1; d_gene: NA
CDR3aa: CASSYLGTPYEQYF; CDR3nt: TGTGCCAGCAGTTACCTCGGGACACCCTACGAGCAGTACTTC; j_gene: TRBJ2-7; abundance: NA; v_gene: TRBV6-5; d_gene: NA
CDR3aa: CASSMTGVSNSPLHF; CDR3nt: TGTGCCAGTAGTATGACAGGGGTTTCAAATTCACCCCTCCACTTT; j_gene: TRBJ1-6; abundance: NA; v_gene: TRBV19; d_gene: TRBD1
CDR3aa: CASSRDFNTDTQYF; CDR3nt: TGTGCCAGCAGTCGGGACTTCAACACAGATACGCAGTATTTT; j_gene: TRBJ2-3; abundance: NA; v_gene: TRBV28; d_gene: NA
CDR3aa: CASSPAPRDRVNYGYTF; CDR3nt: TGCGCCAGCAGCCCGGCCCCCCGGGACAGGGTAAACTATGGCTACACCTTC; j_gene: TRBJ1-2; abundance: NA; v_gene: TRBV5-1; d_gene: TRBD1
CDR3aa: CASSLVIAGVSYNEQFF; CDR3nt: TGTGCCAGCAGCTTAGTGATCGCGGGTGTCTCCTACAATGAGCAGTTCTTC; j_gene: TRBJ2-1; abundance: NA; v_gene: TRBV11-2; d_gene: NA
CDR3aa: CASSKDMNYGYTF; CDR3nt: TGTGCCAGCAGCAAGGACATGAACTATGGCTACACCTTC; j_gene: TRBJ1-2; abundance: once; v_gene: TRBV12-3/TRBV12-4; d_gene: NA
CDR3aa: CASSIKGESNQPQHF; CDR3nt: TGTGCCAGTAGTATAAAGGGGGAGAGCAATCAGCCCCAGCATTTT; j_gene: TRBJ1-5; abundance: NA; v_gene: TRBV19; d_gene: NA
CDR3aa: CASSAQGAGANVLTF; CDR3nt: TGTGCCAGCAGCGCCCAGGGGGCTGGGGCCAACGTCCTGACTTTC; j_gene: TRBJ2-6; abundance: NA; v_gene: TRBV9; d_gene: TRBD1
CDR3aa: CASSPGASGGQETQYF; CDR3nt: TGTGCCAGCAGCCCTGGAGCTAGCGGGGGGCAAGAGACCCAGTACTTC; j_gene: TRBJ2-5; abundance: NA; v_gene: TRBV7-3; d_gene: TRBD2
CDR3aa: CASSLGVSAGQETQYF; CDR3nt: TGTGCCAGCAGCTTAGGAGTCTCTGCGGGACAAGAGACCCAGTACTTC; j_gene: TRBJ2-5; abundance: NA; v_gene: TRBV7-2; d_gene: NA
CDR3aa: CSASRDGRRGSPLHF; CDR3nt: TGCAGTGCTAGTCGAGACGGGCGCAGGGGTTCACCCCTCCACTTT; j_gene: TRBJ1-6; abundance: NA; v_gene: TRBV20-1; d_gene: NA
CDR3aa: CASSLKLWGQGATYGYTF; CDR3nt: TGTGCCAGCAGCTTAAAGTTGTGGGGACAGGGGGCCACCTATGGCTACACCTTC; j_gene: TRBJ1-2; abundance: once; v_gene: TRBV7-9; d_gene: TRBD1
CDR3aa: CASSLTPNTEAFF; CDR3nt: TGTGCCAGCAGCTTGACACCGAACACTGAAGCTTTCTTT; j_gene: TRBJ1-1; abundance: few; v_gene: TRBV5-4; d_gene: NA